This TCR beta chain was captured by sequencing in a study of cytomegalovirus exposure and HLA in healthy donors. Data came from immunoSEQ multiplex PCR; TCRdb stores just in-frame clones and leaves some out. The table shows 250,000 to 300,000 clones, with around 91% occurring only once. On this clone itself: Antigen unknown.

Whole-study results and caveats: Most TCR sequences showed up rarely, but some public TCRs showed up in many donors. Associated with cytomegalovirus, according to the listing, were 150 to 200 TCR beta chains. The TCR clusters that emerged in the first cohort tended, a later analysis found, to co-occur in the 120 or so validation repertoires. There were a few CMV-associated chains whose specificity for CMV antigens was confirmed in vitro.

The sample was PBMCs. The TCR was taken from a woman between 18 and 29 years old in good health and CMV-seronegative.

The CDR3 is CASRRGQLYEQYF. The CDR3 coding sequence is TGTGCCAGCAGAAGGGGACAGCTTTACGAGCAGTACTTC. The chain has TRBV28 and TRBJ2-7, with 7 bases that match TRBD1. The CDR3 sequence is 13 residues long. V gave up 6 bases and J gave up 4 bases; unmatched junction bases: 6. Germline lookup yields CDR1 MDHEN and CDR2 SYDVKM.